This TCR beta chain appears in the sequencing data of a study of post-analysis software for immune sequencing data. Study-level information: Relapsing-remitting, secondary progressive and progressive-relapsing multiple sclerosis courses were included.

Unique molecular identifiers were present in the TCR beta cDNA libraries. Yield was 450,000 to 650,000 cDNA molecules from 1 to 10 million T cells. TCRdb independently ran MiXCR on the PCR reads; one entry per CDR3 protein. The sample gives 400,000 to 500,000 distinct CDR3 sequences, 35% to 45% of which show up once; 7.5% to 8.5% is in the top ten. Germline V gives CDR1 LGHDT, CDR2 YNNKEL (reference sequence). V dropped 1 base and J dropped 3 bases, with 11 bases sitting between them. The CDR3 is 15 residues long. As for this clonotype: Its target is unknown.

Broader study findings: F measure grouped same-batch samples tightly together. Controls had significantly higher normalized Chao1 diversity than multiple sclerosis patients. TRBV5-6, TRBV5-1 and TRBV20-1 were among five TRBV segments more frequent in patients than controls.

This clonotype was obtained from a girl aged 2-10 years with multiple sclerosis. The chain links TRBV3-1 to TRBJ2-3, with unresolved D. Sequenced sample: blood. The CDR3 sequence: CASSQVTGTTDTQYF. The CDR3 DNA reads as TGTGCCAGCAGCCAAGTGACGGGTACAACAGATACGCAGTATTTT.